The 26 T cell receptor beta chains given below trace back to one sample, sequenced in a study of identical twins. Using its own MiXCR run on the 5' RACE reads, TCRdb lists one record per CDR3 protein. The sample lists 1.5 million to 2 million distinct CDR3 sequences, 25% to 35% occurring once. Sequencing was done on a sample of cord blood. These receptors all come from a newborn girl in good health.

The table lists this clonotype with a few counts. V and J are TRBV3-1 and TRBJ2-3; 13 bases match TRBD2. Trimming took 3 bases from V and 8 from J; bases not matched to a gene: 11. The CDR3 is 17 amino acids. Germline CDR1 and CDR2: LGHDT and YNNKEL (reference sequence). The CDR3 region has the DNA TGTGCCAGCAGCCACCAGATACTAGCGGGGGGGCCAGGTACGCAGTATTTT. This translates into CASSHQILAGGPGTQYF.

This chain connects TRBV21-1 to TRBJ2-7; the table's D call, TRBD1, has no DNA check behind it. The DNA matches TRBJ2-5 better at its end, which makes the J call doubtful. TRBV21-1 is a recognized pseudogene. The CDR3 has 15 amino acids. CDR3 DNA sequence: TGTGCCAGCGGCAAAGCTTGTAGGGGGCGTGAGACCCAGTACTTC. Its protein is CASGKACRGRETQYF.

This clonotype came up a few times. CDR3 amino acids: CSAREREIPLYEQYF. The CDR3 DNA sequence: TGCAGTGCTAGAGAACGGGAGATCCCACTCTACGAGCAGTACTTC. The chain uses TRBV20-1 and TRBJ2-7; a weak D match, TRBD2 (6 bases). V lost 0 bases, J lost 3 bases, and 15 bases lay in between. Germline assignment: CDR1 DFQATT and CDR2 SNEGSKA (reference sequence). The CDR3 is 15 amino acids.

This clonotype was counted ten times or more. The genes are TRBV4-2 and TRBJ2-3; D unclear. CDR3 length: 13 residues. The V end was cut by 3 bases, the J end by 4 bases, with 8 bases between. CDR1 and CDR2 (germline): LGHNA, YNFKEQ. CDR3 nucleotide sequence: TGTGCCAGCAGCCACCCTAAGGCAGATACGCAGTATTTT. It translates to CASSHPKADTQYF.

V gene TRBV29-1 combines with J gene TRBJ2-5; 8 bases line up with TRBD2. Germline assignment: CDR1 SQVTM and CDR2 ANQGSEA. The CDR3 loop spans 14 amino acids. The V gene end was trimmed by 6 bases and the J gene end by 11 bases; junction bases not matched to a gene: 17. This CDR3 is CSVSRSGRQNEQYF. CDR3 in DNA: TGCAGCGTGAGTAGGAGCGGGAGACAAAATGAGCAGTACTTC.

The chain links TRBV10-3 to TRBJ2-1, with 11 positions matching TRBD2. The DNA end lines up better with TRBJ2-7; the J call may be wrong. Looked up from germline, CDR1 is ENHRY and CDR2 is SYGVKD. The CDR3 loop spans 16 amino acids. The CDR3 DNA sequence: TGTGCCATCAACCCTACTAGCGGGAGCTCCTACAATGAGCAGTACTTC. Translated: CAINPTSGSSYNEQYF.

This rearrangement joins TRBV29-1 to TRBJ2-1, with 9 bases lining up with TRBD2. V shed 1 base and J 2 bases; nucleotides not matched to a gene: 9. The CDR3 is 17 amino acids. CDR1 and CDR2 from the germline V gene are SQVTM and ANQGSEA. The DNA of the CDR3 is TGCAGCGTTGAAGGATTGGCGGGAGGGCCTACCTACAATGAGCAGTTCTTC. The encoded protein is CSVEGLAGGPTYNEQFF.

With respect to this clonotype: A read error may be the cause here, since a much bigger clone is one base away. J is TRBJ2-3 and V is TRBV4-1; TRBD2 matches 7 bases. The junction had 9 bases not matched to a gene; V was cut back by 1 base and J by 2 bases. Per the germline V gene, CDR1 is MGHRA and CDR2 is YSYEKL. The CDR3 totals 17 residues. CDR3 region: CASSQVVLAESTDTQYF. In DNA, the CDR3 is TGCGCCAGCAGCCAAGTGGTCCTAGCGGAATCCACAGATACGCAGTATTTT.

This clonotype was seen only a few times. This chain joins TRBV5-4 and TRBJ2-3; the D call may be TRBD1 or TRBD2 (5 bases each). V was cut by 0 bases and J by 0 bases, with 8 bases left in between. Germline V gene sequence: CDR1 SGHNT, CDR2 YYREEE (reference sequence). The CDR3 totals 15 residues. The CDR3 nucleotides are TGTGCCAGCAGCTTGGAAGGGGAGAGCACAGATACGCAGTATTTT. As protein: CASSLEGESTDTQYF.

This sequence joins TRBV20-1 and TRBJ1-6; D call uncertain. CDR1 DFQATT and CDR2 SNEGSKA come from the germline V gene (reference sequence). The CDR3 spans 16 residues. V was trimmed by 0 bases and J by 1 base, leaving 10 bases between them. The CDR3, as DNA: TGCAGTGCTAGAGATAACCGGGGTTCCTATAATTCACCCCTCCACTTT. Translation: CSARDNRGSYNSPLHF.

The chain employs TRBV5-1 and TRBJ2-3, with TRBD1 matching over 7 bases. The CDR3 totals 15 residues. CDR1 is SGHRS and CDR2 is YFSETQ in the germline V gene. Losses at the gene ends were 5 bases for V and 2 bases for J; bases not matched to a gene: 8. The CDR3 loop reads CASREGTVFTDTQYF. The CDR3 bases are TGCGCCAGCAGAGAGGGGACAGTTTTCACAGATACGCAGTATTTT.

The chain recombines TRBV12-5 with TRBJ1-2; maybe TRBD1 (5 bases). The CDR3 consists of 13 residues. Germline V gives CDR1 LGHNT, CDR2 FRNRAP. Trimming left V 2 bases short and J 6 bases short, with 10 bases between. The CDR3 region has the DNA TGTGCTAGTGGTTTGACAGGAGACCATGGCTACACCTTC. Translating it yields CASGLTGDHGYTF.

This clonotype was detected ten times or more. The chain is built from TRBV5-6 and TRBJ2-1, with 7 bases fitting TRBD1. In germline, CDR1 is SGHDT, CDR2 YYEEEE. Trimming at V came to 2 bases and at J to 2 bases, leaving 4 bases not matched to a gene. The CDR3 is 15 residues long. The CDR3 is CASSFPGQTYNEQFF. DNA for the CDR3: TGTGCCAGCAGCTTCCCGGGACAGACCTACAATGAGCAGTTCTTC. Drawing the rest from reference TRBV5-6 and TRBJ2-1, the complete variable domain is DAGVTQSPTHLIKTRGQQVTLRCSPKSGHDTVSWYQQALGQGPQFIFQYYEEEERQRGNFPDRFSGHQFPNYSSELNVNALLLGDSALYLCASSFPGQTYNEQFFGPGTRLTVL.

The gene calls are TRBV27 and TRBJ1-1; D gene ambiguous. The CDR3 is 13 residues long. The germline CDR1 and CDR2 sequences are MNHEY and SMNVEV (reference sequence). Trimming removed 0 bases at V and 3 bases at J, with 5 bases between. CDR3 coding DNA: TGTGCCAGCAGTTTATCCCGGTACACTGAAGCTTTCTTT. Translating gives CASSLSRYTEAFF.

A few counts support this clonotype. V gene TRBV20-1 combines with J gene TRBJ1-5; 9 nucleotides match TRBD1. The CDR3 covers 16 residues. The ends lost 3 bases at V and 0 bases at J; junction bases unmatched: 6. Germline V CDR1 and CDR2: DFQATT, SNEGSKA (reference sequence). CDR3 sequence reads: CSASPGTGNSNQPQHF. The CDR3, as DNA: TGCAGTGCTAGTCCCGGGACAGGGAATAGCAATCAGCCCCAGCATTTT.

The chain couples TRBV2 to TRBJ2-1; a weak D match, TRBD1 (5 bases). Trimming took 8 bases from V and 0 from J, leaving 17 bases between them. The CDR3 totals 16 residues. Germline lookup yields CDR1 SNHLY and CDR2 FYNNEI. This CDR3 is CASVLQGRSSYNEQFF. CDR3 nucleotides: TGTGCCAGCGTCCTGCAGGGAAGGAGCTCCTACAATGAGCAGTTCTTC.

This clonotype has only a few counts. The chain couples TRBV7-9 to TRBJ2-1, with 8 bases aligning to TRBD2. Trimming cost V 1 base and J 4 bases; bases outside gene matches: 6. This CDR3 region has 16 residues. Germline V gives CDR1 SEHNR, CDR2 FQNEAQ (reference sequence). The CDR3 protein is CASSLVASGRYNEQFF. CDR3 coding DNA: TGTGCCAGCAGCTTAGTAGCTAGCGGGCGGTACAATGAGCAGTTCTTC.

As for this clonotype: Germline is not matched at one junction end, which may reflect a read error. This sequence joins TRBV12-3 or TRBV12-4 and TRBJ2-3, with D possibly being TRBD1 or TRBD2 (5 bases each). The CDR3 runs 13 residues. In DNA form, the CDR3 reads TGTGTCAGCAGTTCAACAGGACTAGATACGCAGTATTTT. Protein sequence: CVSSSTGLDTQYF.

This clonotype was seen a handful of times. This chain connects TRBV6-1 to TRBJ2-7, with 7 bases identical to TRBD1. This CDR3 has 13 residues. Germline loops: CDR1 MNHNS, CDR2 SASEGT. V trimming: 8 bases; J trimming: 1 base; junction bases outside the gene matches: 5. The CDR3 protein is CASRTGVSYEQYF. The CDR3 nucleotides are TGTGCCAGCCGAACAGGGGTATCCTACGAGCAGTACTTC.

The chain links TRBV11-2 to TRBJ2-5, with 9 bases matching TRBD2. This CDR3 region has 17 residues. Germline V lookup: CDR1 SGHAT, CDR2 FQNNGV. V trimming: 4 bases; J trimming: 5 bases; junction bases outside the gene matches: 14. CDR3 nucleotide sequence: TGTGCCAGCAGCTCATCTGAGCGGGGGGATTTTTTTGAGACCCAGTACTTC. It translates to CASSSSERGDFFETQYF.

The table lists this clonotype with a few counts. The chain combines TRBV6-1 with TRBJ2-3; TRBD2 matches at 10 bases. The J segment lost 6 bases and the V segment lost 1 base, leaving 10 bases of the junction unmatched. Germline CDR1 is MNHNS and CDR2 is SASEGT. The CDR3 has 17 residues. CDR3 sequence (DNA): TGTGCCAGCAGTGAAGGACTAGCGGGCTACCTTTTGGATACGCAGTATTTT. Translation: CASSEGLAGYLLDTQYF.

This clonotype turned up a few times. This chain connects TRBV7-6 to TRBJ1-2; D remains ambiguous. The germline gives CDR1 SGHVS, CDR2 FNYEAQ. The CDR3 runs to 15 residues. Trimming stripped 1 base from V and 1 base from J, with 10 bases between. The CDR3: CASSLENSFNYGYTF. The CDR3 DNA follows: TGTGCCAGCAGCTTAGAGAACAGCTTTAACTATGGCTACACCTTC.

This clonotype was counted between two and nine times. The V gene is TRBV7-9, the J gene TRBJ2-7; D perhaps matches TRBD2 (6 bases). The germline V gene has CDR1 SEHNR and CDR2 FQNEAQ (reference sequence). The CDR3 extends over 15 amino acids. Trimming pared 5 bases from V and 1 base from J, leaving 15 bases between. CDR3 amino acids: CASSLSGLLSYEQYF. For the CDR3, the DNA is TGTGCCAGCAGCCTATCGGGACTTCTGTCCTACGAGCAGTACTTC.

This clonotype was counted only a few times. This chain connects TRBV10-3 to TRBJ2-5, with 8 bases fitting TRBD2. The ends lost 6 bases at V and 5 bases at J; junction bases unmatched: 8. The CDR3 runs to 14 residues. Germline V gene lookup returns CDR1 ENHRY and CDR2 SYGVKD. The CDR3 reads CAIRVGRANETQYF. In DNA form, the CDR3 reads TGTGCCATCAGGGTCGGGAGGGCGAATGAGACCCAGTACTTC.

This clonotype was observed a handful of times. CDR3 residues: CASIPGQGAYNEQFF. The CDR3 DNA follows: TGTGCCAGTATTCCGGGACAGGGGGCTTACAATGAGCAGTTCTTC. V usage is TRBV19 and J usage is TRBJ2-1, with 12 bases fitting TRBD1. The V and J ends lost 7 bases and 4 bases, in that order; junction bases with no gene match: 5. This CDR3 is built from 15 residues. Germline loops: CDR1 LNHDA, CDR2 SQIVND (reference sequence).

This chain uses TRBV3-1 with TRBJ1-1; TRBD1 matches 7 bases. Germline values: CDR1 LGHDT, CDR2 YNNKEL (reference sequence). This CDR3 has 14 amino acids. Trimming at V came to 1 base and at J to 9 bases, leaving 8 bases not matched to a gene. The CDR3 nucleotides are TGTGCCAGCAGCCAAGTAGGGGGGACAGAGCAAGCTTTCTTT. Amino acids: CASSQVGGTEQAFF.